The 14 T cell receptor beta chains below all came from one sample that was sequenced in a study of molecular identifiers for immune sequencing clone quantification. TCRdb analysed the PCR reads with MiXCR anew, one entry per CDR3 protein. This sample has about 500,000 distinct CDR3 sequences, with 25% found just once. The sequenced sample consisted of naive CD8+ T cells from blood, with Jurkat cell RNA spiked in. Subset noted: FACS-sorted CD8+CD4-CCR7+CD45RA+ naive T cells. These receptors were obtained from a human donor in good health. Some libraries in this study had Jurkat cell RNA spiked in.

This clonotype was found a few times. The V call is TRBV7-8, the J call TRBJ2-3; D may be TRBD2 (5 bases). The CDR3 spans 18 residues. Germline lookup yields CDR1 SGHVS and CDR2 FQNEAQ. Trimming removed 3 bases at V and 0 bases at J, with 19 bases between. The CDR3 loop reads CASSFGDGYSSSTDTQYF. In nucleotides, the CDR3 is TGTGCCAGCAGCTTCGGGGATGGTTATTCGTCTAGCACAGATACGCAGTATTTT.

This clonotype was detected only a few times. The V gene is TRBV2, the J gene TRBJ2-7; 8 bases line up with TRBD1. Germline V lookup: CDR1 SNHLY, CDR2 FYNNEI. The CDR3 covers 15 residues. The ends lost 3 bases at V and 4 bases at J; junction bases unmatched: 8. CDR3 amino acids: CASSDGPGGLYEQYF. For the CDR3, the DNA is TGTGCCAGCAGTGACGGCCCAGGGGGCCTTTACGAGCAGTACTTC.

This clonotype was observed at least ten times. The chain recombines TRBV7-8 with TRBJ1-1; 8 bases agree with TRBD1. V was clipped by 6 bases and J by 10 bases; unmatched bases: 10. The CDR3 is 13 residues long. Per germline, CDR1 SGHVS and CDR2 FQNEAQ. CDR3 in DNA: TGTGCCAGCAGTACAGGGGGTCTTTCGTTAGCTTTCTTT. Amino acids: CASSTGGLSLAFF.

This clonotype was found many times. This rearrangement joins TRBV12-5 to TRBJ1-5; no definite D call. V shed 3 bases and J shed 1 base, with 7 bases lying between them. Germline CDR1 LGHNT, CDR2 FRNRAP. The CDR3 sequence is 14 residues long. The CDR3 nucleotides are TGTGCTAGTGGTTTAGGAGGAAGCAATCAGCCCCAGCATTTT. It yields the protein CASGLGGSNQPQHF. Based on the CDR3 plus reference TRBV12-5 and TRBJ1-5, the full variable domain is DARVTQTPRHKVTEMGQEVTMRCQPILGHNTVFWYRQTMMQGLELLAYFRNRAPLDDSGMPKDRFSAEMPDATLATLKIQPSEPRDSAVYFCASGLGGSNQPQHFGDGTRLSIL.

This chain connects TRBV7-2 to TRBJ2-7; the D gene is possibly TRBD2 (6 bases). This CDR3 is 14 amino acids long. With 5 bases removed from V and 0 bases from J, the gap between germline ends came to 11 bases. Germline lookup yields CDR1 SGHTA and CDR2 FQGNSA. The CDR3 nucleotides read TGTGCCAGCAGCGCGGGACTGAGCTCCTACGAGCAGTACTTC. Amino acid sequence: CASSAGLSSYEQYF.

With regard to this clonotype: Since a much larger clone is just one base distant, this may be a read error. The chain joins TRBV6-2 or TRBV6-3 to TRBJ2-7; a weak D match, TRBD1 (7 bases). V was clipped by 4 bases and J by 3 bases, with 19 bases between them. The length of the CDR3 is 16 residues. Per germline, CDR1 MNHEY and CDR2 SVGEGT. Here the CDR3 reads CASSCDQGQGGYEQYF. The CDR3 DNA sequence: TGTGCCAGCAGTTGCGACCAGGGGCAGGGGGGCTACGAGCAGTACTTC.

As concerns this clonotype: A much larger clone sits a single nucleotide away, making a read error possible. The chain joins TRBV29-1 to TRBJ2-3; 10 bases line up with TRBD2. The CDR3 spans 13 residues. In germline, CDR1 is SQVTM, CDR2 ANQGSEA. This chain's CDR3 is CSVVLAGEDTRYF. The CDR3 DNA sequence: TGCAGCGTTGTCCTAGCGGGGGAAGATACGCGGTATTTT.

In the case of this clonotype: A read error may account for a junction end that differs from germline. The CDR3: CSSRHNRGRGEKLSF. As DNA, the CDR3 is TGCTCCAGCAGACACAACAGGGGCCGGGGTGAAAAACTGTCTTTT. The V gene is TRBV4-3, the J gene TRBJ1-4, with TRBD1 matching over 7 bases. This CDR3 comprises 15 residues. CDR1 is LGHNA, CDR2 YSLEER, per germline.

This clonotype has at least ten counts. The chain joins TRBV7-2 to TRBJ2-7, with 8 positions matching TRBD1. The CDR3 contains 15 residues. The V segment lost 1 base and the J segment 3 bases; nucleotides outside the gene matches: 5. Germline V gene data show CDR1 as SGHTA and CDR2 as FQGNSA. CDR3 loop: CASSLVGQGYYEQYF. In nucleotides, the CDR3 is TGTGCCAGCAGCTTAGTTGGACAGGGATACTACGAGCAGTACTTC.

This clonotype occurred many times. This sequence joins TRBV29-1 and TRBJ2-1; D gene ambiguous. V shed 4 bases and J shed 8 bases, with 12 bases lying between them. The germline CDR1 and CDR2 sequences are SQVTM and ANQGSEA. The length of the CDR3 is 12 residues. CDR3 in DNA: TGCAGCGTTGCCGGACCCGTAGATGAGCAGTTCTTC. Protein product: CSVAGPVDEQFF.

This clonotype was observed many times. The V gene is TRBV5-1, the J gene TRBJ2-5, with 7 bases aligning to TRBD1. Germline CDR1 and CDR2: SGHRS and YFSETQ. The CDR3 totals 13 residues. Germline trimming cut 5 bases from V and 1 base from J; bases unmatched to any gene: 2. The CDR3 sequence is CASRQGLQETQYF. For the CDR3, the DNA is TGCGCCAGCAGACAGGGGCTCCAAGAGACCCAGTACTTC. The full variable domain, in which reference TRBV5-1 and TRBJ2-5 provide the parts outside the CDR3, is KAGVTQTPRYLIKTRGQQVTLSCSPISGHRSVSWYQQTPGQGLQFLFEYFSETQRNKGNFPGRFSGRQFSNSRSEMNVSTLELGDSALYLCASRQGLQETQYFGPGTRLLVL.

The chain links TRBV27 to TRBJ2-3; D may be TRBD2 (6 bases). V lost 4 bases and J 0 bases, leaving 14 bases between the germline ends. The CDR3 runs 16 residues. In germline, CDR1 is MNHEY, CDR2 SMNVEV (reference sequence). CDR3 in amino acids: CASSSGTSYSTDTQYF. CDR3 in DNA: TGTGCCAGCAGTTCAGGGACTTCCTACAGCACAGATACGCAGTATTTT.

This clonotype was detected ten times or more. The chain employs TRBV7-6 and TRBJ1-1, with D unclear. Germline V gives CDR1 SGHVS, CDR2 FNYEAQ. This CDR3 is built from 13 residues. Trimming stripped 1 base from V and 5 bases from J, with 8 bases between. CDR3 sequence: CASSLGSATEAFF. For the CDR3, the DNA is TGTGCCAGCAGCTTAGGTTCTGCGACTGAAGCTTTCTTT. Together with reference TRBV7-6 and TRBJ1-1, the CDR3 gives the full variable domain: GAGVSQSPRYKVTKRGQDVALRCDPISGHVSLYWYRQALGQGPEFLTYFNYEAQQDKSGLPNDRFSAERPEGSISTLTIQRTEQRDSAMYRCASSLGSATEAFFGQGTRLTVV.

This clonotype was counted ten times or more. V is TRBV30 and J is TRBJ2-1; maybe TRBD1 (7 bases). Germline CDR1 and CDR2: GTSNPN and SVGIG (reference sequence). CDR3 length equals 16 residues. With 1 base removed from V and 3 bases from J, the gap between germline ends came to 16 bases. This CDR3 is CAWSEGTGEDYNEQFF. The CDR3 DNA reads as TGTGCCTGGAGTGAGGGAACAGGGGAGGACTACAATGAGCAGTTCTTC.